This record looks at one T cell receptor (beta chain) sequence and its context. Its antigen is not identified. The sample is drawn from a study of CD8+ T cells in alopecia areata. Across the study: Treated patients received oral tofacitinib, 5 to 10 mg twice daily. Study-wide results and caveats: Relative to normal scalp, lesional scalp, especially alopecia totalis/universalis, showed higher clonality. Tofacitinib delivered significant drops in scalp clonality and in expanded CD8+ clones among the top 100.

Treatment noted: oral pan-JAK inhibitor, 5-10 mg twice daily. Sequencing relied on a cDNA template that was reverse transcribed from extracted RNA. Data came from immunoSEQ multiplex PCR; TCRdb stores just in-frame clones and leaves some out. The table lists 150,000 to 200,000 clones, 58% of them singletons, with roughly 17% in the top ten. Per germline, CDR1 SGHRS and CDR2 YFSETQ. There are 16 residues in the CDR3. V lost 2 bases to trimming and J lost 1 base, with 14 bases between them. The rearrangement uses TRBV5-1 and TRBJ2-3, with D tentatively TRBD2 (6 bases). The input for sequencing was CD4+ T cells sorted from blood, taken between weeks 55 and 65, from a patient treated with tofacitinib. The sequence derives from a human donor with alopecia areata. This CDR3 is CASSFTTSHGTDTQYF. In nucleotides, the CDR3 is TGCGCCAGCAGCTTCACCACTAGCCACGGCACAGATACGCAGTATTTT.